Each of the 3 T cell receptor beta chains below was sequenced from the same sample in a study of OX40 agonist ivuxolimab in advanced cancers. The table came from immunoSEQ multiplex PCR; TCRdb's copy has only in-frame clones and leaves some out. The top ten hold less than 2.5% of the sample, which has some 70,000 clones, 80% to 95% seen once. The sequenced sample was CD4+ or CD8+ T cells sorted from blood, obtained in a trial of the OX40 agonist ivuxolimab. These receptors all stem from an adult with an advanced solid tumor such as melanoma, head and neck, liver or kidney cancer.

This sequence joins TRBV29-1 and TRBJ2-3; 12 nucleotides match TRBD1. Germline-derived CDR1 and CDR2 are SQVTM and ANQGSEA. The CDR3 is 15 amino acids. V lost 4 bases to trimming and J lost 5 bases; unmatched junction nucleotides: 7. CDR3 amino acids: CSVATGQGAGDTQYF. Here the CDR3 DNA reads TGCAGCGTTGCGACGGGACAGGGGGCAGGAGATACGCAGTATTTT.

This sequence joins TRBV10-3 and TRBJ1-2; 8 bases agree with TRBD1. The germline CDR1 and CDR2 sequences are ENHRY and SYGVKD. With V trimmed by 7 bases and J by 5 bases, 6 bases remained unmatched. There are 13 residues in the CDR3. CDR3 protein: CAINPTGEYGYTF. The CDR3 DNA follows: TGTGCCATCAATCCGACAGGGGAGTATGGCTACACCTTC.

The J gene is TRBJ2-5, the V gene TRBV10-3, with TRBD2 matching 10 bases. This CDR3 contains 15 residues. Germline loops: CDR1 ENHRY, CDR2 SYGVKD. V dropped 4 bases and J dropped 3; count of bases not matched to a gene: 5. The CDR3 protein is CAISAVGLAEETQYF. In nucleotides, the CDR3 is TGTGCCATCAGTGCCGTCGGACTAGCGGAAGAGACCCAGTACTTC.